This entry describes one T cell receptor beta chain. The data were obtained in a study of blood T cell repertoires in COVID-19. Across the study: Samples representing acute and convalescent COVID-19 were sourced from the United States, Italy and Spain.

This CDR3 is built from 15 residues. Germline trimming cut 2 bases from V and 3 bases from J; bases unmatched to any gene: 1. Germline V gene data show CDR1 as MNHEY and CDR2 as SVGAGI. In the study's own analysis: It was from reference gene primer amplification that nucleated cell counts were estimated. Sequenced by immunoSEQ multiplex PCR; TCRdb stores in-frame clones only, minus some. Clone size and V and J calls were adopted from that table, with D and trimming inferred from the DNA. The sample holds 300,000 to 400,000 clones, 70% to 90% seen once. The clonotype comes from a human donor in a cohort sampled during active COVID-19. Sequencing was carried out using peripheral blood. The chain combines TRBV6-5 with TRBJ2-7; 13 bases agree with TRBD2. The CDR3: CASSYGLAGVYEQYF. DNA for the CDR3: TGTGCCAGCAGTTACGGACTAGCGGGGGTCTACGAGCAGTACTTC.